Shown below are 19 T cell receptor beta chains from a single sample sequenced in a study of identical twins (dated by TCRdb to 2016 to 2018). The library relied on 5' RACE. The sequencing machine was an Illumina HiSeq 2000. TCRdb took the public reads, trimmed them with fastp at Q25, ran MiXCR for clone calling and kept in-frame beta chains. When rows share a CDR3 protein, they turn into one entry using the most common DNA and genes. This sample gives hundreds of thousands of distinct CDR3 sequences in total; 8.6% of them show up just once. The ten largest clones represent roughly 0.97% of the sample. This sample was also put to use in a study of yellow fever vaccine responses in identical twins.

Sequencing was carried out using PBMCs. All receptors come from a woman aged 18-30 years in good health.

The genes are TRBV6-1 and TRBJ2-7; D call uncertain. This CDR3 is 13 amino acids long. Trimming cost V 8 bases and J 0 bases, with 11 bases left between them. Germline CDR1 is MNHNS and CDR2 is SASEGT. The CDR3 reads CASALYGSYEQYF. The CDR3 nucleotides read TGTGCCAGCGCACTATACGGCTCCTACGAGCAGTACTTC.

This clonotype was counted once. As DNA, the CDR3 is TGTGCCACGGACAGGGAGGGATATGGCTACACCTTC. Residues: CATDREGYGYTF. The J gene is TRBJ1-2, the V gene TRBV6-5; the match to TRBD1 covers 8 bases. CDR1 MNHEY and CDR2 SVGAGI come from the germline V gene. V shed 10 bases and J 5 bases; nucleotides not matched to a gene: 6. This CDR3 contains 12 residues.

The chain is built from TRBV10-3 and TRBJ1-4; D is uncertain. This CDR3 has 15 amino acids. V gave up 0 bases and J gave up 3 bases, with 8 bases separating them. CDR1 is ENHRY and CDR2 is SYGVKD in the germline V gene. The CDR3 loop reads CAISESVQANEKLFF. CDR3 DNA: TGTGCCATCAGTGAGTCGGTCCAGGCTAATGAAAAACTGTTTTTT.

The V call is TRBV12-3 or TRBV12-4, the J call TRBJ1-4; D is unclear. The V end lost 0 bases, the J end lost 7 bases, and 6 bases lay between the germline ends. The CDR3 runs 13 residues. This CDR3 is CASSLAAAEKLFF. The CDR3 DNA reads TGTGCCAGCAGTTTAGCGGCAGCTGAAAAACTGTTTTTT.

This clonotype was observed a handful of times. The chain links TRBV5-1 to TRBJ2-2, with TRBD2 matching 7 bases. CDR1 and CDR2 from the germline V gene are SGHRS and YFSETQ. This CDR3 contains 15 residues. Trimming removed 4 bases from V and 3 bases from J; junction bases left unmatched: 6. Here the CDR3 DNA reads TGCGCCAGCAGCCCGGGGACTACCGACACCGGGGAGCTGTTTTTT. Its translation is CASSPGTTDTGELFF. The entire variable domain, with the rest obtained from reference TRBV5-1 and TRBJ2-2, is as follows: KAGVTQTPRYLIKTRGQQVTLSCSPISGHRSVSWYQQTPGQGLQFLFEYFSETQRNKGNFPGRFSGRQFSNSRSEMNVSTLELGDSALYLCASSPGTTDTGELFFGEGSRLTVL.

Only a few counts were recorded for this clonotype. The CDR3 loop is CASRDSSSEAFF. The CDR3 DNA sequence: TGTGCCAGCAGGGACAGTTCCAGTGAAGCTTTCTTT. The gene calls are TRBV13 and TRBJ1-1; D is perhaps TRBD1 (6 bases). The germline gives CDR1 PRHDT, CDR2 FYEKMQ (reference sequence). V dropped 6 bases and J dropped 7 bases, with 12 bases sitting between them. The CDR3 totals 12 residues.

J is TRBJ2-7 and V is TRBV6-5, with D possibly matching TRBD2 (5 bases). The CDR3 contains 15 residues. Germline V gene lookup returns CDR1 MNHEY and CDR2 SVGAGI. V gave up 1 base and J gave up 2 bases, with 12 bases separating them. The CDR3 loop reads CASSYLGRVPYEQYF. CDR3 sequence (DNA): TGTGCCAGCAGTTACTTAGGGCGGGTCCCCTACGAGCAGTACTTC.

The CDR3 protein is CSARDRGAGSYNEQFF. DNA of the CDR3: TGCAGTGCTAGAGATCGAGGGGCGGGGAGTTACAATGAGCAGTTCTTC. The J gene is TRBJ2-1, the V gene TRBV20-1; a possible D gene is TRBD2 (6 bases). The CDR3 runs 16 residues. Trimming left V 0 bases short and J 4 bases short, with 16 bases between. The germline V gene encodes CDR1 DFQATT and CDR2 SNEGSKA (reference sequence).

The chain couples TRBV5-1 to TRBJ1-2, with 9 positions matching TRBD1. V was pared by 4 bases and J by 3 bases, with 7 bases of the junction left unmatched. CDR3 length equals 15 residues. Germline CDR1 SGHRS, CDR2 YFSETQ. The CDR3 region is CASSSYRGLDYGYTF. The CDR3 DNA reads TGCGCCAGCAGCAGCTACAGGGGGCTCGACTATGGCTACACCTTC.

This chain uses TRBV3-1 with TRBJ2-7, with 10 bases matching TRBD1. The CDR3 runs 16 residues. Germline V gene lookup returns CDR1 LGHDT and CDR2 YNNKEL (reference sequence). V lost 0 bases to trimming and J lost 7 bases; unmatched junction nucleotides: 9. The CDR3 DNA reads TGTGCCAGCAGCCAAGATCCGACAGGGGGCCGACTGGAGCAGTACTTC. As protein: CASSQDPTGGRLEQYF.

The V gene is TRBV20-1, the J gene TRBJ2-7, with TRBD2 as a possible D gene (5 bases). The CDR3 totals 14 residues. V lost 0 bases to trimming and J lost 4 bases, with 13 bases between them. Germline V gene lookup returns CDR1 DFQATT and CDR2 SNEGSKA (reference sequence). The CDR3 loop reads CSARDRRGIYEQYF. The CDR3 DNA sequence: TGCAGTGCTAGAGATCGTCGGGGAATATACGAGCAGTACTTC.

The V gene is TRBV7-9, the J gene TRBJ2-1, with 8 bases aligning to TRBD2. Germline V gene data show CDR1 as SEHNR and CDR2 as FQNEAQ (reference sequence). V gave up 4 bases and J gave up 8 bases; unmatched junction bases: 13. There are 16 residues in the CDR3. The CDR3 DNA follows: TGTGCCAGCAGCTCCCCCCGGGGGGGCCTAACCGATGAGCAGTTCTTC. Its protein product is CASSSPRGGLTDEQFF.

This clonotype was picked up a small number of times. V gene TRBV6-1 combines with J gene TRBJ1-2, with 8 bases aligning to TRBD1. Per germline, CDR1 MNHNS and CDR2 SASEGT. Trimming removed 2 bases from V and 1 base from J; junction bases left unmatched: 9. This CDR3 has 17 amino acids. The CDR3 region has the DNA TGTGCCAGCAGTGAATTCAGGGGGCGAAGCGTTAACTATGGCTACACCTTC. This translates into CASSEFRGRSVNYGYTF.

V is TRBV27 and J is TRBJ2-5, with TRBD2 matching over 16 bases. The CDR3 runs 20 residues. Germline assignment: CDR1 MNHEY and CDR2 SMNVEV (reference sequence). V lost 6 bases to trimming and J lost 4 bases; unmatched junction nucleotides: 17. CDR3 protein: CASSLRAPGTSGRAGETQYF. CDR3 coding DNA: TGTGCCAGCAGCCTTAGGGCCCCCGGGACTAGCGGGAGGGCGGGAGAGACCCAGTACTTC.

This clonotype was seen at least ten times. V and J are TRBV12-3 or TRBV12-4 and TRBJ1-2; D call uncertain. Trimming took off 2 bases at V and 5 bases at J, with 15 bases between the two ends. The CDR3 sequence is 15 residues long. CDR3 DNA: TGTGCCAGCAGTTTATTGATTACAGAGGCTTATGGCTACACCTTC. Its translation: CASSLLITEAYGYTF.

This chain links TRBV6-2 or TRBV6-3 with TRBJ2-1; TRBD2 matches at 16 bases. The CDR3 is made up of 17 amino acids. V lost 2 bases and J lost 5; bases outside the gene matches: 3. The germline V gene has CDR1 MNHEY and CDR2 SVGEGT. The chain's CDR3 is CASSYGTSGRDNNEQFF. CDR3 bases: TGTGCCAGCAGTTACGGGACTAGCGGGAGGGACAACAATGAGCAGTTCTTC.

This chain uses TRBV28 with TRBJ2-3, with TRBD2 as a possible D gene (7 bases). The V gene lost 5 bases and the J gene lost 5 bases, with 17 bases spanning the gap. This CDR3 comprises 15 residues. CDR1 is MDHEN and CDR2 is SYDVKM in the germline V gene. The chain's CDR3 is CASSPEGGGEDTQYF. CDR3 DNA: TGTGCCAGCAGTCCGGAAGGGGGGGGGGAAGATACGCAGTATTTT.

This clonotype was counted ten times or more. The V and J genes are TRBV29-1 and TRBJ2-1; tentatively, D is TRBD1 or TRBD2 (6 bases each). CDR3 size: 15 residues. Germline V gene sequence: CDR1 SQVTM, CDR2 ANQGSEA. Trimming cost V 2 bases and J 5 bases, with 16 bases left between them. The CDR3 spells CSVERGVDYHNEQFF. The CDR3 nucleotides are TGCAGCGTTGAAAGGGGGGTTGACTACCACAATGAGCAGTTCTTC.

This clonotype was seen repeatedly, ten times or more. The CDR3 loop is CASSQIPGTGNEQYF. The CDR3 region has the DNA TGTGCCAGCAGCCAGATCCCTGGGACAGGGAACGAGCAGTACTTC. V and J are TRBV4-2 and TRBJ2-7; 9 nucleotides agree with TRBD1. The germline gives CDR1 LGHNA, CDR2 YNFKEQ. Germline trimming cut 3 bases from V and 5 bases from J; bases unmatched to any gene: 8. CDR3 size: 15 residues.